Listed below are T cell receptor beta chains from one sample, sequenced in a study of T cells in Graves' hyperthyroidism and ophthalmopathy. One entry per CDR3 protein, called by TCRdb with MiXCR from the multiplex PCR reads. The repertoire includes about 350,000 distinct CDR3 sequences, roughly 18% of them detected once, and around 15% sits in the top ten. The sequenced sample consisted of blood. All receptors derive from a woman in her 40s with Graves' ophthalmopathy. CDR3s include the opening cysteine and the closing phenylalanine or tryptophan. D genes are given only for firm matches. A row's size may be missing; if present it is once, few, many or a size class.

size,J,D,V,CDR3,DNA
NA,TRBJ2-5,TRBD2,TRBV12-3/TRBV12-4,CASSELAGEGQETQYF,TGTGCCAGCAGTGAACTAGCGGGAGAGGGCCAAGAGACCCAGTACTTC
many,TRBJ2-2,NA,TRBV27,CASRDYGDRSGLDTGELFF,TGTGCCAGCAGGGACTATGGCGACCGGTCCGGCCTGGACACCGGGGAGCTGTTTTTT
many,TRBJ1-5,NA,TRBV20-1,CSASGPLDNQPQHF,TGCAGTGCTAGCGGACCCTTGGACAATCAGCCCCAGCATTTT
many,TRBJ1-2,NA,TRBV12-5,CASGSTDQPHYGYTF,TGTGCTAGTGGTTCCACCGACCAGCCCCACTATGGCTACACCTTC
many,TRBJ1-2,NA,TRBV4-1,CASSQETANYGYTF,TGCGCCAGCAGCCAAGAAACAGCTAACTATGGCTACACCTTC
many,TRBJ2-4,NA,TRBV6-2/TRBV6-3,CASSYGRLAKNIQYF,TGTGCCAGCAGTTACGGCAGATTAGCCAAAAACATTCAGTACTTC
many,TRBJ2-7,TRBD1,TRBV20-1,CSANPRGQLRDYEQYF,TGCAGTGCTAATCCTCGGGGACAGCTTAGAGACTACGAGCAGTACTTC
many,TRBJ2-7,TRBD2,TRBV6-2/TRBV6-3,CASSKGTSGRISYEQYF,TGTGCCAGCAGCAAAGGGACTAGCGGGAGGATTTCGTACGAGCAGTACTTC
many,TRBJ2-7,NA,TRBV28,CASSMARYEQYF,TGTGCCAGCAGCATGGCGCGGTACGAGCAGTACTTC
NA,TRBJ2-7,NA,TRBV6-2/TRBV6-3,CASSFEGPNEQYF,TGTGCCAGCAGTTTCGAGGGGCCGAACGAGCAGTACTTC
few,TRBJ2-1,TRBD1,TRBV19,CASSWGGTGTNEQFF,TGTGCCAGTAGCTGGGGGGGGACAGGGACCAATGAGCAGTTCTTC
once,TRBJ2-4,TRBD1,TRBV28,CASISTGGDAKNIQYF,TGTGCCAGCATTTCGACAGGGGGCGATGCCAAAAACATTCAGTACTTC
many,TRBJ2-3,TRBD2,TRBV5-6,CASRKSGRTTDTQYF,TGTGCCAGCCGAAAAAGCGGGAGGACCACAGATACGCAGTATTTT
NA,TRBJ1-5,NA,TRBV2,CASSELGGGSPQLF,TGTGCCAGCAGTGAGCTGGGAGGGGGGTCGCCCCAGCTTTTT
many,TRBJ2-7,NA,TRBV6-5,CASSYSAPTSYEQYF,TGTGCCAGCAGTTACTCGGCGCCGACATCCTACGAGCAGTACTTC
few,TRBJ2-7,TRBD2,TRBV7-8,CASSLRGSLSEQYF,TGTGCCAGCAGCTTGCGGGGGAGTTTAAGTGAGCAGTACTTC
many,TRBJ2-6,NA,TRBV28,CASSLLGLGSGANVLTF,TGTGCCAGCAGTTTATTGGGGCTAGGCTCTGGGGCCAACGTCCTGACTTTC
many,TRBJ2-5,TRBD2,TRBV11-2,CASSLGTSGRAISETQYF,TGTGCCAGCAGCTTAGGGACTAGCGGGAGGGCCATCTCAGAGACCCAGTACTTC
few,TRBJ2-4,TRBD2,TRBV6-1,CASRGAGGLAKNIQYF,TGTGCCAGCAGGGGAGCGGGAGGGCTAGCCAAAAACATTCAGTACTTC
many,TRBJ2-7,NA,TRBV27,CASSLYPPGGARSYEQYF,TGTGCCAGCAGTTTATACCCCCCTGGGGGGGCTCGGTCCTACGAGCAGTACTTC
many,TRBJ1-5,NA,TRBV30,CAWSLDSNQPQHF,TGTGCCTGGAGTTTAGATAGCAATCAGCCCCAGCATTTT
many,TRBJ2-5,NA,TRBV12-3/TRBV12-4,CASSLEGLKTQYF,TGTGCCAGCAGTTTGGAGGGCCTAAAGACCCAGTACTTC
NA,TRBJ2-7,NA,TRBV5-5,CASSQLIDSAYEQYF,TGTGCCAGCAGCCAATTGATTGATAGCGCCTACGAGCAGTACTTC
many,TRBJ1-2,TRBD1,TRBV6-5,CASSYSGGHGYTF,TGTGCCAGCAGTTACTCAGGGGGCCATGGCTACACCTTC
many,TRBJ1-5,NA,TRBV28,CASRDRFSNQPQHF,TGTGCCAGCAGAGACAGGTTTAGCAATCAGCCCCAGCATTTT
many,TRBJ1-5,NA,TRBV4-1,CASSQAWGSNQPQHF,TGCGCCAGCAGCCAAGCCTGGGGTAGCAATCAGCCCCAGCATTTT
many,TRBJ1-2,NA,TRBV28,CASSLEGSYGYTF,TGTGCCAGCAGTTTAGAGGGGTCCTATGGCTACACCTTC
NA,TRBJ2-7,TRBD1,TRBV6-5,CASSYPRGQTYEQYF,TGTGCCAGCAGTTACCCGAGGGGACAGACCTACGAGCAGTACTTC
many,TRBJ2-7,TRBD1,TRBV12-3/TRBV12-4,CASSPRGRNYEQYF,TGTGCCAGCAGTCCCAGGGGGCGGAACTACGAGCAGTACTTC
few,TRBJ1-6,NA,TRBV7-9,CASSLAGGAASPLHF,TGTGCCAGCAGCTTAGCCGGAGGGGCAGCATCACCCCTCCACTTT
many,TRBJ1-1,NA,TRBV29-1,CSVPKTGAITEAFF,TGCAGCGTCCCGAAGACGGGGGCGATCACGGAAGCTTTCTTT
many,TRBJ1-3,NA,TRBV6-4,CARVTANSGNTIYF,TGTGCCAGGGTGACAGCGAACTCTGGAAACACCATATATTTT
NA,TRBJ1-1,NA,TRBV11-2,CASSSTPPAGNMNTEAFF,TGTGCCAGCAGCTCCACGCCCCCGGCAGGCAACATGAACACTGAAGCTTTCTTT
many,TRBJ2-2,NA,TRBV5-1,CASSVRSSGAGELFF,TGCGCCAGCAGCGTGAGGTCTTCGGGAGCCGGGGAGCTGTTTTTT
NA,TRBJ1-1,NA,TRBV4-2,CASSQESRGGTEAFF,TGTGCCAGCAGCCAAGAGAGCAGGGGTGGCACTGAAGCTTTCTTT
few,TRBJ1-1,TRBD1,TRBV11-2,CASSRGQGLDAEAFF,TGTGCCAGCAGCCGAGGACAGGGCCTTGATGCTGAAGCTTTCTTT
NA,TRBJ2-7,TRBD2,TRBV6-2/TRBV6-3,CASSPRRAGGYEQYF,TGTGCCAGCAGCCCACGGAGGGCGGGAGGGTACGAGCAGTACTTC
many,TRBJ2-2,NA,TRBV11-3,CASSLVRGAMTGELFF,TGTGCCAGCAGCTTAGTACGGGGGGCGATGACCGGGGAGCTGTTTTTT
few,TRBJ2-7,NA,TRBV28,CASSWGETYEQYF,TGTGCCAGCAGTTGGGGTGAGACCTACGAGCAGTACTTC
NA,TRBJ2-5,TRBD1,TRBV6-1,CASRERTGPRETQYF,TGTGCCAGCAGGGAGCGGACAGGCCCTCGGGAGACCCAGTACTTC
many,TRBJ2-2,NA,TRBV6-4,CASSAIGDTGELFF,TGTGCCAGCAGTGCTATCGGGGACACCGGGGAGCTGTTTTTT
many,TRBJ2-2,NA,TRBV11-2,CASSLDAYSAGELFF,TGTGCCAGCAGCTTAGATGCATATAGCGCCGGGGAGCTGTTTTTT
many,TRBJ1-1,NA,TRBV30,CAWSEAVEGFRAFF,TGTGCCTGGAGTGAGGCAGTGGAGGGATTTCGAGCTTTCTTT
many,TRBJ2-5,NA,TRBV12-3/TRBV12-4,CASSWPGGTQYF,TGTGCCAGCAGCTGGCCCGGGGGGACCCAGTACTTC
many,TRBJ1-2,TRBD1,TRBV12-3/TRBV12-4,CASSLQGTGISGYTF,TGTGCCAGCAGTCTCCAAGGGACAGGGATTAGTGGCTACACCTTC
many,TRBJ2-7,NA,TRBV6-1,CASSGPAGDKSYEQYF,TGTGCCAGCAGTGGGCCGGCAGGTGATAAGTCCTACGAGCAGTACTTC
many,TRBJ2-7,TRBD2,TRBV27,CASSPRAGGASYEQYF,TGTGCCAGCAGCCCCCGAGCGGGAGGCGCTTCCTACGAGCAGTACTTC
many,TRBJ1-2,NA,TRBV3-1,CASSPPQKYGYTF,TGTGCCAGCAGCCCCCCGCAGAAATATGGCTACACCTTC
many,TRBJ2-7,NA,TRBV6-4,CASSELVWGQQYF,TGTGCCAGCAGTGAGTTAGTGTGGGGACAGCAGTACTTC
NA,TRBJ2-7,NA,TRBV6-2/TRBV6-3,CASSFPGGGYEQYF,TGTGCCAGCAGCTTTCCGGGGGGCGGTTACGAGCAGTACTTC
many,TRBJ2-2,NA,TRBV29-1,CSVEIIDTGELFF,TGCAGCGTTGAAATAATAGACACCGGGGAGCTGTTTTTT
NA,TRBJ2-2,NA,TRBV28,CASSFRLITGELFF,TGTGCCAGCAGTTTTCGGCTGATCACCGGGGAGCTGTTTTTT
many,TRBJ2-2,NA,TRBV7-6,CASSFEGNTGELFF,TGTGCCAGCAGCTTTGAAGGAAACACCGGGGAGCTGTTTTTT
NA,TRBJ1-5,NA,TRBV28,CASSFIYNQPQHF,TGTGCCAGCAGTTTTATATACAATCAGCCCCAGCATTTT
many,TRBJ2-1,NA,TRBV18,CASSLGGNEQFF,TGTGCCAGCTCACTCGGGGGTAATGAGCAGTTCTTC